These T cell receptor beta chains were read from a single sample in a study of identical twins. One entry per CDR3 protein, called by TCRdb with MiXCR from the 5' RACE reads. The data show around 250,000 distinct CDR3 sequences, 6% to 7% seen once. The same sample was also used in a study of T cells expressing NK-cell markers.

The specimen was CD8+ T cells sorted from blood. Source of these receptors: a woman younger than 35 in good health. CDR3s include the opening cysteine and the closing phenylalanine or tryptophan.

v_gene	j_gene	len	CDR3aa
TRBV29-1	TRBJ2-1	15	CSVEDGTSGLFEQFF
TRBV27	TRBJ1-5	15	CASRSDLYSNQPQHF
TRBV27	TRBJ2-3	15	CASSQEGEWGDTQYF
TRBV4-1	TRBJ2-2	19	CASSQEGYRGTANTGELFF
TRBV9	TRBJ1-6	12	CASSVGGSPLHF
TRBV5-5	TRBJ1-1	14	CASRMGQMNTEAFF
TRBV27	TRBJ2-5	13	CASKVLGFGTQYF
TRBV7-9	TRBJ2-1	11	CASSLGGGQFF
TRBV7-3	TRBJ2-3	14	CASSARPSTDTQYF
TRBV5-1	TRBJ1-2	13	CASSGGGVEGYTF
TRBV5-6	TRBJ2-3	17	CASSPPSSGTSTDTQYF
TRBV7-9	TRBJ2-7	13	CASSHENMYEQYF
TRBV13	TRBJ2-4	16	CASSDSPDLAKNIQYF
TRBV27	TRBJ1-1	17	CASSFTTGRAGNTEAFF
TRBV5-6	TRBJ2-7	12	CASSWGAGEQYF
TRBV15	TRBJ2-3	14	CATSSLTGSDTQYF
TRBV20-1	TRBJ1-2	14	CSARYRAANYGYTF
TRBV7-2	TRBJ2-7	15	CASSLVAGGRHEQYF
TRBV9	TRBJ1-1	10	CASSPRTAFF
TRBV28	TRBJ2-5	13	CASSLRAREGQYF
TRBV3-1	TRBJ2-5	16	CASSHPDTTGSETQYF
TRBV12-5	TRBJ2-1	11	CASGLFGVQFF
TRBV12-3/TRBV12-4	TRBJ2-5	15	CASSFPGLAKETQYF
TRBV4-2	TRBJ2-2	12	CASRQGTGELFF
TRBV7-6	TRBJ2-7	13	CASSAGQVYEQYF
TRBV9	TRBJ1-1	13	CASSVSGAYEAFF
TRBV7-9	TRBJ2-7	15	CASSSRDRGAYEQYF
TRBV25-1	TRBJ2-7	13	CASSDSGTYEQYF
TRBV29-1	TRBJ1-1	12	CSVVGTNTEAFF
TRBV29-1	TRBJ2-1	13	CSVGDGSYNEQFF
TRBV5-5	TRBJ1-1	15	CASSSQDPRYTEAFF
TRBV20-1	TRBJ2-1	17	CSARDSHSGRSYNEQFF
TRBV6-1	TRBJ1-5	13	CASSQGAGQPQHF
TRBV18	TRBJ2-2	14	CASSLTSATGELFF
TRBV20-1	TRBJ2-3	14	CSATPTSGPDTQYF
TRBV5-1	TRBJ1-1	13	CASSPTGYTEAFF
TRBV30	TRBJ2-3	16	CAWSVGRGGSTDTQYF
TRBV12-3/TRBV12-4	TRBJ2-3	13	CASSFGVGDTQYF
TRBV6-1	TRBJ2-1	15	CASIKWGPPRVEQFF
TRBV6-2/TRBV6-3	TRBJ2-7	14	CASSTLAGAAEQYF
TRBV5-1	TRBJ2-1	19	CASSFMGAHPLGIIPEQFF